The TCR beta chain described here comes from a study of T cells in Graves' hyperthyroidism and ophthalmopathy. Study outcomes and limitations: The authors' 13 V-J model separated ophthalmopathy from stable hyperthyroidism.

Germline trimming cut 6 bases from V and 4 bases from J; bases unmatched to any gene: 11. The CDR3 has 15 amino acids. Germline CDR1 is MNHGY and CDR2 is SVAAGI. Regarding this clonotype: Its antigen is unidentified.

The CDR3 regions of TCR beta were amplified from RNA transcripts. Primed by the HTBI set, a first-round RT-PCR was run on the TCR CDR3. Via MiXCR, TCRdb re-called the multiplex PCR reads, giving one row per CDR3 protein. The sample lists 550,000 to 650,000 distinct CDR3 sequences, approximately 15% occurring once. Out of over 9 ml of fresh peripheral blood came the PBMCs. Sequenced material: blood. This sequence was found in a woman aged 25 to 39 with Graves' hyperthyroidism that later progressed to Graves' ophthalmopathy. This sequence joins TRBV6-9 and TRBJ1-2; 7 bases are a match to TRBD1. The CDR3, as DNA: TGTGCCAGCAGCTCGGGACAGCTTCTTGTCTATGGCTACACCTTC. Protein sequence: CASSSGQLLVYGYTF.